Listed below are T cell receptor beta chains from one sample, sequenced in a study of control samples from healthy donors and cancer patients. This table comes from immunoSEQ multiplex PCR, and its TCRdb copy is limited to in-frame clones, with some not included. The sample includes some 130,000 clones, 85% to 95% seen only once; the top ten take around 1.8%. The sequenced material came from PBMCs. All receptors come from a man between 50 and 59 years old with head and neck cancer. Both conserved end residues are part of each CDR3. Fields, in order: J gene, clone size, V gene, D gene, CDR3 DNA, CDR3 protein. A D gene is named only where the DNA matches it firmly. Size is stated for part of the rows, as once, few or many counts, or as a class when the clone is expanded.

>TRBJ1-1|-|TRBV5-1|-
TGCGCCAGCAGCTTGGTAGCAGGGGAAGGCACTGAAGCTTTCTTT
CASSLVAGEGTEAFF
>TRBJ2-5|-|TRBV24-1|-
TGTGCCACCAGTGACTCCTGGGGGGTCGAGACCCAGTACTTC
CATSDSWGVETQYF
>TRBJ2-3|-|TRBV6-5|TRBD1
TGTGCCAGCAGCCTGACAGGGGGCACAGATACGCAGTATTTT
CASSLTGGTDTQYF
>TRBJ1-2|-|TRBV11-2|TRBD1
TGTGCCAGCAGCTTCAACAGGGGCGGTGGCTACACCTTC
CASSFNRGGGYTF
>TRBJ2-1|-|TRBV5-4|-
TGTGCCAGCAGCTTGAATTGGGGATTAGGAAACAATGAGCAGTTCTTC
CASSLNWGLGNNEQFF
>TRBJ1-2|-|TRBV7-9|-
TGTGCCAGCAGCCCTCGAGTGGAGGGGGGCTACACCTTC
CASSPRVEGGYTF
>TRBJ1-2|-|TRBV28|-
TGTGCCAGCAGCGTTCAGGAAAATGGCTACACCTTC
CASSVQENGYTF
>TRBJ1-6|-|TRBV19|-
TGTGCCAGTAGTATAGGTTATAATTCACCCCTCCACTTT
CASSIGYNSPLHF
>TRBJ1-1|-|TRBV6-5|-
TGTGCCAGCAACCAGGGTAGCACTGAAGCTTTCTTT
CASNQGSTEAFF
>TRBJ1-4|-|TRBV15|TRBD1
TGTGCCACCAGCCGTAGGACAGGGAGAAATGAAAAACTGTTTTTT
CATSRRTGRNEKLFF
>TRBJ2-7|once|TRBV11-2|TRBD1
TGTGCCAGCAGTGAAGGACAGGGGAGGTCCTACGAGCAGTACTTC
CASSEGQGRSYEQYF
>TRBJ1-5|-|TRBV19|-
TGTGCCAGTAAGGGCAGGGCTAATCAGCCCCAGCATTTT
CASKGRANQPQHF
>TRBJ2-1|-|TRBV27|-
TGTGCCAGCAGTTTATTTTATTCGGTGGCGGTAAATGAGCAGTTCTTC
CASSLFYSVAVNEQFF
>TRBJ2-1|-|TRBV5-6|TRBD1
TGTGCCAGCAGCTTGAACTTGAGGGACAGATACAATGAGCAGTTCTTC
CASSLNLRDRYNEQFF
>TRBJ1-4|few|TRBV2|TRBD1
TGTGCCAGCAGTGCTGTACAGGGGGAAAAACTGTTTTTT
CASSAVQGEKLFF
>TRBJ2-1|-|TRBV11-2|-
TGTGCCAGCAGCTTAGATGCAGGGGGGAGCTCCTACAATGAGCAGTTCTTC
CASSLDAGGSSYNEQFF
>TRBJ1-2|-|TRBV6-1|-
TGTGCCAGCAGTGAGACAGATAACTATGGCTACACCTTC
CASSETDNYGYTF
>TRBJ2-5|-|TRBV15|TRBD2
TGTGCCACCAGCAGAGATCCAGCGGGGCCGCAAGAGACCCAGTACTTC
CATSRDPAGPQETQYF
>TRBJ1-2|-|TRBV7-2|-
TGTGCCAGCAGCTTAGTTGCCACCAACTATGGCTACACCTTC
CASSLVATNYGYTF
>TRBJ2-1|-|TRBV4-1|TRBD2
TGCGCCAGCAGCCAAGAGTCCGGGGGGGTTTCTAGCTACAATGAGCAGTTCTTC
CASSQESGGVSSYNEQFF
>TRBJ2-3|-|TRBV7-9|-
TGTGCCAGCAGCTTAGAAGCGGTTTCAGATACGCAGTATTTT
CASSLEAVSDTQYF
>TRBJ2-2|once|TRBV5-5|-
TGTGCCAGCAGCTTGTACCCGAACACCGGGGAGCTGTTTTTT
CASSLYPNTGELFF
>TRBJ2-3|-|TRBV18|TRBD1
TGTGCCAGCTCACCACTGGGACAGCAGGACACAGATACGCAGTATTTT
CASSPLGQQDTDTQYF
>TRBJ2-5|-|TRBV2|TRBD2
TGTGCCAGTTCGGGACTAGCGTCCGGGGCTGGTGAGACCCAGTACTTC
CASSGLASGAGETQYF
>TRBJ1-5|-|TRBV3-1/TRBV3-2|-
TGTGCCAGCAGCCAGGGTACGGGACAGCCCCAGCATTTT
CASSQGTGQPQHF
>TRBJ1-4|once|TRBV18|-
TGTGCCAGCTCCAGGACACAGGATGAAAAACTGTTTTTT
CASSRTQDEKLFF
>TRBJ2-3|-|TRBV6-2/TRBV6-3|-
TGTGCCAGCAGCCTTGACGGGTTAATGGATACGCAGTATTTT
CASSLDGLMDTQYF
>TRBJ2-5|-|TRBV5-1|-
TGCGCCAGCAGCTTGGGCGGGGCCGGGCTATCAGAGACCCAGTACTTC
CASSLGGAGLSETQYF
>TRBJ2-3|-|TRBV7-3|TRBD2
TGTGCCAGCAGCTCAACCGGGACTAGCGGGGGAGATACGCAGTATTTT
CASSSTGTSGGDTQYF
>TRBJ2-1|-|TRBV5-1|-
TGCGCCAGCAGCTTGTCGGGTAGCTCCTACAATGAGCAGTTCTTC
CASSLSGSSYNEQFF
>TRBJ1-1|once|TRBV18|-
TGTGCCAGCTCACCGGCGGTCGTCACTGAAGCTTTCTTT
CASSPAVVTEAFF
>TRBJ2-7|-|TRBV19|TRBD1
TGTGCCAGTAGTAAATCCGGGACAGGCTACGAGCAGTACTTC
CASSKSGTGYEQYF
>TRBJ1-2|few|TRBV30|-
TGTGCCTGGAGTTTCGGGGGCCACTATGGCTACACCTTC
CAWSFGGHYGYTF
>TRBJ1-4|once|TRBV6-6|TRBD1
TGTGCCAGCACCACTCCAGGGGGTTGGGAAAAACTGTTTTTT
CASTTPGGWEKLFF
>TRBJ1-4|-|TRBV7-9|-
TGTGCCAGCTCCGACCCGAGGGCTCCTATGCAGGAAAAACTGTTTTTT
CASSDPRAPMQEKLFF
>TRBJ1-4|-|TRBV12-5|-
TGTGCTAGTGGTCCCCGCGGGGGGAGGTATGAAAAACTGTTTTTT
CASGPRGGRYEKLFF
>TRBJ1-3|-|TRBV3-1/TRBV3-2|-
TGTGCCAGCAGCCCCTCCTTCCTAAACACCATATATTTT
CASSPSFLNTIYF
>TRBJ2-7|-|TRBV7-9|TRBD2
TGTGCCAGCAGCTTAGGTCGGGGGGGGCTGAACTCCTACGAGCAGTACTTC
CASSLGRGGLNSYEQYF
>TRBJ2-7|once|TRBV19|TRBD2
TGTGCCAGTAGTATCGGGACTACAAACTACGAGCAGTACTTC
CASSIGTTNYEQYF
>TRBJ2-2|-|TRBV30|TRBD1
TGTGCCTGGAGTTTCCTCTACAAGAGGACAGGGGGGAACACCGGGGAGCTGTTTTTT
CAWSFLYKRTGGNTGELFF
>TRBJ2-1|-|TRBV6-2/TRBV6-3|-
TGTGCCAGCAGTGTACTAGGGGTTGCCTACAATGAGCAGTTCTTC
CASSVLGVAYNEQFF
>TRBJ1-2|-|TRBV7-2|-
TGTGCCAGCAGCTTATTGGCAGGGAAGGGGGTAGGCTACACCTTC
CASSLLAGKGVGYTF
>TRBJ2-1|-|TRBV9|-
TGTGCCAGCAGCGTAGCCGGGGCCAGCGATGAGCAGTTCTTC
CASSVAGASDEQFF